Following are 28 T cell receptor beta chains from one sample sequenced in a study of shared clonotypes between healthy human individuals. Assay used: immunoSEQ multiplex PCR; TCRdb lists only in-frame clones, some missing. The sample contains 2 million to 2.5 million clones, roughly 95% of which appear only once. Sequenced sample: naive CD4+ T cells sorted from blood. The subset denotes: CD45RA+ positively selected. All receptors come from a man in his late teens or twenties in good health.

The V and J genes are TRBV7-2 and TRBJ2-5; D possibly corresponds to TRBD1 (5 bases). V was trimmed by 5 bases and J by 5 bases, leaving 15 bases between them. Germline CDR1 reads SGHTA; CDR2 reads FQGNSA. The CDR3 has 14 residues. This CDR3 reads CASSPGWGRETQYF. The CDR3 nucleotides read TGTGCCAGCAGCCCCGGGTGGGGCAGGGAGACCCAGTACTTC.

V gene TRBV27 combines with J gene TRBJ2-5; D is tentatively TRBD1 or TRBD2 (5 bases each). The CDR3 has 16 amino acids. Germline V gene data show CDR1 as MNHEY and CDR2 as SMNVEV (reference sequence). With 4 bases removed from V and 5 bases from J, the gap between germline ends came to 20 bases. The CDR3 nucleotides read TGTGCCAGCAGTTCCTACCTCCGGGACCAAAGGGAGACCCAGTACTTC. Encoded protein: CASSSYLRDQRETQYF.

CDR3 in amino acids: CASSLLVRRRDYGYTF. DNA of the CDR3: TGTGCCAGCAGCTTGTTAGTCAGGCGGAGGGACTATGGCTACACCTTC. The V gene is TRBV5-7, the J gene TRBJ1-2; D ambiguous. TRBV5-7 is assigned to the ORF class and has an uncertain function. The V end lost 1 base, the J end lost 3 bases, and 16 bases lay between the germline ends. The CDR3 totals 16 residues.

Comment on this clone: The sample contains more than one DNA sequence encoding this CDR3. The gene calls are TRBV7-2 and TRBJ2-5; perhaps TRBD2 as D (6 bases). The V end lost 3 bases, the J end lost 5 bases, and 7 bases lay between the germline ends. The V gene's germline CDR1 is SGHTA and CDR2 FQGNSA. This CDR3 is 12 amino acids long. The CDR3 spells CASSFGGETQYF. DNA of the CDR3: TGTGCCAGCAGCTTTGGAGGGGAGACCCAGTACTTC. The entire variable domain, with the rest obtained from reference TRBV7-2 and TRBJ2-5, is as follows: GAGVSQSPSNKVTEKGKDVELRCDPISGHTALYWYRQSLGQGLEFLIYFQGNSAPDKSGLPSDRFSAERTGGSVSTLTIQRTQQEDSAVYLCASSFGGETQYFGPGTRLLVL.

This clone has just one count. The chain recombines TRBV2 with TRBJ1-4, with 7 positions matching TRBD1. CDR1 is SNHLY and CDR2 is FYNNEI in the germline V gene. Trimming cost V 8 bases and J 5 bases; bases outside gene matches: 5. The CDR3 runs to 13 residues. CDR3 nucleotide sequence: TGTGCCAGCCACCGGGACAGAAATGAAAAACTGTTTTTT. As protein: CASHRDRNEKLFF. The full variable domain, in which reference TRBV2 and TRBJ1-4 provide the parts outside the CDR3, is EPEVTQTPSHQVTQMGQEVILRCVPISNHLYFYWYRQILGQKVEFLVSFYNNEISEKSEIFDDQFSVERPDGSNFTLKIRSTKLEDSAMYFCASHRDRNEKLFFGSGTQLSVL.

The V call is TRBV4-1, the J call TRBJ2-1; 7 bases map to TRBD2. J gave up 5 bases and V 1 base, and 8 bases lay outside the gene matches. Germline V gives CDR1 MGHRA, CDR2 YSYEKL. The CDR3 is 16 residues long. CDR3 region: CASSQVMSRGDNEQFF. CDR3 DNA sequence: TGCGCCAGCAGCCAAGTTATGAGCCGGGGGGACAATGAGCAGTTCTTC.

The DNA for the CDR3 is TGTGCCTGGAAAAGCGGGAGAGGGTTTAGCACAGATACGCAGTATTTT. Translation: CAWKSGRGFSTDTQYF. The V gene is TRBV30, the J gene TRBJ2-3, with TRBD2 identical over 8 bases. Germline V gene data show CDR1 as GTSNPN and CDR2 as SVGIG (reference sequence). V lost 4 bases and J lost 0; bases outside the gene matches: 9. The CDR3 length is 16 residues.

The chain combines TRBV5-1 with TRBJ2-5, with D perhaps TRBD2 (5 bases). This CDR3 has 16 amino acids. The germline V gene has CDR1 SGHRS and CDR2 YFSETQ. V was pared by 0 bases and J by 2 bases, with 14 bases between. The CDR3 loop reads CASSLGLFGGQETQYF. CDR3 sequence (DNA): TGCGCCAGCAGCTTGGGACTCTTTGGCGGGCAAGAGACCCAGTACTTC.

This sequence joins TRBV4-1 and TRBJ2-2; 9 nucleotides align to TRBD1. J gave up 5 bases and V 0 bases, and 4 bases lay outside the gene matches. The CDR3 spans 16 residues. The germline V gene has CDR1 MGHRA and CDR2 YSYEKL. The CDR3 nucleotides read TGCGCCAGCAGCCAAGATTGGGACAGGGCGACCGGGGAGCTGTTTTTT. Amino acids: CASSQDWDRATGELFF.

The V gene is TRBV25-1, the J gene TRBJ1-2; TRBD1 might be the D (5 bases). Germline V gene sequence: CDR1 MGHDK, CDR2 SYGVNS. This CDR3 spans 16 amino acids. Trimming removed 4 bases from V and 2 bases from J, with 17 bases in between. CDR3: CASSALREWGNYGYTF. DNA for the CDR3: TGTGCCAGCAGTGCCCTCAGGGAGTGGGGGAACTATGGCTACACCTTC.

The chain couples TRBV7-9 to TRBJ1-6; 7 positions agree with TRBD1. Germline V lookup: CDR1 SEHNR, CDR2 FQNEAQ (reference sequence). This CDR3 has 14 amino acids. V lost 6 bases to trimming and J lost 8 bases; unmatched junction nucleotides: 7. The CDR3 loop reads CASRGGGEDSPLHF. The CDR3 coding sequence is TGTGCCAGCAGGGGAGGGGGCGAAGATTCACCCCTCCACTTT.

The CDR3 region has the DNA TGTGCCAGCAGTGAGAACAGGTCTGGGGAGCAGTTCTTC. This gives the protein CASSENRSGEQFF. The chain combines TRBV6-1 with TRBJ2-1; D might be TRBD1 (5 bases). Germline CDR1 is MNHNS and CDR2 is SASEGT. The CDR3 contains 13 residues. V was trimmed by 3 bases and J by 10 bases, leaving 13 bases between them.

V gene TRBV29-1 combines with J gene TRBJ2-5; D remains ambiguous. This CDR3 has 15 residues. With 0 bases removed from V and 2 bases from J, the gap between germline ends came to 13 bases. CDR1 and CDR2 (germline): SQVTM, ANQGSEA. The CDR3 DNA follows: TGCAGCGTTGAAGATTCCTCCGGTCGGCAAGAGACCCAGTACTTC. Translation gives CSVEDSSGRQETQYF.

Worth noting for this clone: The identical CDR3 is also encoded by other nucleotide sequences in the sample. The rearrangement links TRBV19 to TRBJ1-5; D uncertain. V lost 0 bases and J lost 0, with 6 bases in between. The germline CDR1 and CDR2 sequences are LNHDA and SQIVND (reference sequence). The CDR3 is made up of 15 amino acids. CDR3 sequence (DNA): TGTGCCAGTAGTATAGAGGGAAATAGCAATCAGCCCCAGCATTTT. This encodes CASSIEGNSNQPQHF. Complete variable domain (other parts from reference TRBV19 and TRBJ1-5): DGGITQSPKYLFRKEGQNVTLSCEQNLNHDAMYWYRQDPGQGLRLIYYSQIVNDFQKGDIAEGYSVSREKKESFPLTVTSAQKNPTAFYLCASSIEGNSNQPQHFGDGTRLSIL.

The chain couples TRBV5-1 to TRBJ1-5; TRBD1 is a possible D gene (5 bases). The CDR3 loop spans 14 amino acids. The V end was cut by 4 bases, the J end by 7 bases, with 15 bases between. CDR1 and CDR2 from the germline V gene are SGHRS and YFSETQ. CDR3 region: CASSPDNQGQPQHF. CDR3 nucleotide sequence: TGCGCCAGCAGCCCGGACAACCAGGGACAGCCCCAGCATTTT.

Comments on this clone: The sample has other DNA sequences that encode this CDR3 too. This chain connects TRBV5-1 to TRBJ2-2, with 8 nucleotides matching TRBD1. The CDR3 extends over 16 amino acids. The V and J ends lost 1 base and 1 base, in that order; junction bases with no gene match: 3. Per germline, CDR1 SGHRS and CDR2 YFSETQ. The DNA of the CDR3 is TGCGCCAGCAGCTTGCCTGGGACAGGGAACACCGGGGAGCTGTTTTTT. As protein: CASSLPGTGNTGELFF.

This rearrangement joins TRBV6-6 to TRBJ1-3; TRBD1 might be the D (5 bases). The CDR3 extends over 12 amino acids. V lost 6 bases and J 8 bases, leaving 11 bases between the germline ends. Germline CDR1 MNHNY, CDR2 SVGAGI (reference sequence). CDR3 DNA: TGTGCCAGCAGCTGGGGGATCGACACCATATATTTT. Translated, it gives CASSWGIDTIYF.

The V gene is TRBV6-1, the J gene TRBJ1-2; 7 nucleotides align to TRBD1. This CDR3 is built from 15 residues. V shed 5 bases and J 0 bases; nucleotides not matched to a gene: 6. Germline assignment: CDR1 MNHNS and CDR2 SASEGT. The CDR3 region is CASSPTGLANYGYTF. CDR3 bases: TGTGCCAGCAGTCCGACAGGGCTTGCTAACTATGGCTACACCTTC.

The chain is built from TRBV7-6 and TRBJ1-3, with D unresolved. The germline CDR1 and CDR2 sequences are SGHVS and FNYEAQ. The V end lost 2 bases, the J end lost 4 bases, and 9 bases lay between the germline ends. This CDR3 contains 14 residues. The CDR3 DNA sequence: TGTGCCAGCAGCTTAACCCAGAGGGGAAACACCATATATTTT. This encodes CASSLTQRGNTIYF.

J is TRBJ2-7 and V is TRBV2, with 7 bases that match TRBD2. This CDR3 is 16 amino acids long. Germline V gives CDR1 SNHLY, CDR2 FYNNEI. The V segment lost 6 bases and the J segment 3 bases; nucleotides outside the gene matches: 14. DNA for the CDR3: TGTGCCAGCAGGTGGCGGGAGACACAGTCTAACTACGAGCAGTACTTC. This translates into CASRWRETQSNYEQYF.

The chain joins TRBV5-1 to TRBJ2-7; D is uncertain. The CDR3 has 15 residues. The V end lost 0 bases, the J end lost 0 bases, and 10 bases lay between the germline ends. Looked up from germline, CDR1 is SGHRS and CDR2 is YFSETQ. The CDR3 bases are TGCGCCAGCAGCTTGGGCACCGATTCCTCCTACGAGCAGTACTTC. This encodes CASSLGTDSSYEQYF.

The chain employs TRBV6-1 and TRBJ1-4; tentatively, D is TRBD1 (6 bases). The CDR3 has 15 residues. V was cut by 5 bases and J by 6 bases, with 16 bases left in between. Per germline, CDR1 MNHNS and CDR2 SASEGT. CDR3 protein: CASSMGGAGDEKLFF. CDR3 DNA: TGTGCCAGCAGTATGGGGGGGGCAGGGGATGAAAAACTGTTTTTT.

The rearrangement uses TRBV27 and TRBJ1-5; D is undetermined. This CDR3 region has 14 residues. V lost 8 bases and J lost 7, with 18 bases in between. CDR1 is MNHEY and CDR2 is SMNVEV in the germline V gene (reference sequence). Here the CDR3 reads CASARRVTGQPQHF. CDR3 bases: TGTGCCAGCGCGCGTAGGGTTACGGGGCAGCCCCAGCATTTT.

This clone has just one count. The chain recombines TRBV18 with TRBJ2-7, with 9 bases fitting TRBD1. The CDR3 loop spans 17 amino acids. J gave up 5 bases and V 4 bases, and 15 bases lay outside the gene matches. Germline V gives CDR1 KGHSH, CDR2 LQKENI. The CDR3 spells CASSQFAPGQGSDEQYF. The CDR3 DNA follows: TGTGCCAGCTCACAATTCGCGCCGGGACAGGGTAGTGACGAGCAGTACTTC.

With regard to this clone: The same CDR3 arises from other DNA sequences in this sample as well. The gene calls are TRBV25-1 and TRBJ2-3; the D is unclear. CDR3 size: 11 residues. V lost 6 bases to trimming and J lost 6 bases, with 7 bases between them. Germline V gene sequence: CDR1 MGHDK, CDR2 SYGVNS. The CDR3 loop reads CASRLGDTQYF. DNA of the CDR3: TGTGCCAGCAGACTGGGTGATACGCAGTATTTT.

DNA for the CDR3: TGTGCCAGCATGGGGGCCTACAATGAGCAGTTCTTC. Protein: CASMGAYNEQFF. V usage is TRBV5-6 and J usage is TRBJ2-1, with D possibly being TRBD1 or TRBD2 (5 bases each). The ends were cut back, 6 bases at V and 2 bases at J, with 6 bases in the middle. The CDR3 contains 12 residues. CDR1 is SGHDT, CDR2 YYEEEE, per germline.

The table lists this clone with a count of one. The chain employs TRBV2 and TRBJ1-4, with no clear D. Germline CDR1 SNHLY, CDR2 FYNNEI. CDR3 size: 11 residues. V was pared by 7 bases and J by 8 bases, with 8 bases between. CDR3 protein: CASTGNEKLFF. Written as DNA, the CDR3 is TGTGCCAGCACGGGGAACGAAAAACTGTTTTTT.

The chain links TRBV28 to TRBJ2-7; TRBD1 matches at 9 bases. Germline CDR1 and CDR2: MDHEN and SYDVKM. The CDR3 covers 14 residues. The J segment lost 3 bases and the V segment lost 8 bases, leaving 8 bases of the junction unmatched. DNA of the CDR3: TGTGCCAGCCGAGGACAGGGGATTTTCTACGAGCAGTACTTC. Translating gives CASRGQGIFYEQYF.